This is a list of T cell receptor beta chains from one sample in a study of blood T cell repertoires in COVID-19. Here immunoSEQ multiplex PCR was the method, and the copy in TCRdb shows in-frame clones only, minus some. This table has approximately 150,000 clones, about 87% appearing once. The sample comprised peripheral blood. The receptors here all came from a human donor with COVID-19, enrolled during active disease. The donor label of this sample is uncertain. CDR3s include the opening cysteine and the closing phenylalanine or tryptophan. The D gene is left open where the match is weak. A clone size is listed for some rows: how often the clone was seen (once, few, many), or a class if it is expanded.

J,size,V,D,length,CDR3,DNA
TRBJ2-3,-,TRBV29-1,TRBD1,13,CSVAGTGGNTQYF,TGCAGCGTGGCCGGGACAGGGGGGAATACGCAGTATTTT
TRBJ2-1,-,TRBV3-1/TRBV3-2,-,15,CASSQAGSPPVEQFF,TGTGCCAGCAGCCAGGCCGGGTCACCCCCCGTTGAGCAGTTCTTC
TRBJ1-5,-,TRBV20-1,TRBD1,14,CSASSQGGGQPQHF,TGCAGTGCTAGTTCTCAGGGGGGAGGTCAGCCCCAGCATTTT
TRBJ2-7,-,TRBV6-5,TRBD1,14,CASRPGQEFDEQYF,TGTGCCAGCAGACCGGGACAGGAGTTTGACGAGCAGTACTTC
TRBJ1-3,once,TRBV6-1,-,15,CASSEAGRAWDTIYF,TGTGCCAGCAGTGAAGCTGGCAGGGCGTGGGACACCATATATTTT
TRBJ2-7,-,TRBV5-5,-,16,CASRPIGGAESNEQYF,TGTGCCAGCAGGCCGATCGGTGGGGCGGAAAGTAACGAGCAGTACTTC
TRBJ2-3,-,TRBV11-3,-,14,CASHRDFPPDTQYF,TGTGCCAGCCACCGGGACTTCCCCCCAGATACGCAGTATTTT
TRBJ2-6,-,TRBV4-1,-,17,CASSQERQVTGANVLTF,TGCGCCAGCAGCCAAGAACGGCAGGTCACTGGGGCCAACGTCCTGACTTTC
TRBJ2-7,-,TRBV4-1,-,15,CASSQAAGPSGEQYF,TGCGCCAGCAGCCAAGCAGCGGGTCCATCGGGGGAGCAGTACTTC
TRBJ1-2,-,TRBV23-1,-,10,CASTHYGYTF,TGCGCCAGCACCCATTATGGCTACACCTTC
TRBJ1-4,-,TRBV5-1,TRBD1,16,CASSPDRNRYNEKLFF,TGCGCCAGCAGCCCGGACAGGAATCGGTACAATGAAAAACTGTTTTTT
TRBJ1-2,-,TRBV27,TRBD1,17,CASSFRNTGDGFYGYTF,TGTGCCAGCAGCTTCCGCAATACAGGGGATGGGTTCTATGGCTACACCTTC
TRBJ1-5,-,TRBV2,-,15,CASSAGTGGNQPQHF,TGTGCCAGCAGTGCAGGGACGGGAGGTAATCAGCCCCAGCATTTT
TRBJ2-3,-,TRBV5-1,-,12,CASSFQGSPPYF,TGCGCCAGCAGCTTCCAGGGATCCCCCCCGTATTTT
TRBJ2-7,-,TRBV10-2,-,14,CASSEMAGQYEQYF,TGCGCCAGCAGTGAAATGGCGGGGCAGTACGAGCAGTACTTC
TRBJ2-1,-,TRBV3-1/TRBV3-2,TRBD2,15,CASRSTSGGSGEQFF,TGTGCCAGCAGGTCGACTAGCGGGGGATCCGGTGAGCAGTTCTTC
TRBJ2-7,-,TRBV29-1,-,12,CSGSDRIDEQYF,TGCAGCGGCTCCGACAGGATCGACGAGCAGTACTTC
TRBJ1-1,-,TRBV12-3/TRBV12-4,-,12,CASSFGGWGAFF,TGTGCCAGCAGTTTCGGCGGGTGGGGAGCTTTCTTT
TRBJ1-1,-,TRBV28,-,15,CASSLIQSMNTEAFF,TGTGCCAGCAGTTTAATCCAGTCCATGAACACTGAAGCTTTCTTT
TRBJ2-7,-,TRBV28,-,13,CASSLSADYEQYF,TGTGCCAGCAGTTTATCTGCAGACTACGAGCAGTACTTC
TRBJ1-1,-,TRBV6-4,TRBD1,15,CASTGDRGPGDGAFF,TGTGCCAGCACCGGGGACAGGGGCCCGGGGGATGGCGCTTTCTTT
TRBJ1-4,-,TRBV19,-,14,CASSWTSINEKLFF,TGTGCCAGTAGCTGGACAAGTATTAATGAAAAACTGTTTTTT
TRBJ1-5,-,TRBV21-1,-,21,CASSKAGGGRIVGMGNQPQHF,-
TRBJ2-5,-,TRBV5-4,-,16,CASSLGGLYLQETQYF,TGTGCCAGCAGCTTGGGGGGACTGTACCTCCAAGAGACCCAGTACTTC
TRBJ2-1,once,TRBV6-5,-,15,CASTEGFRGGNEQFF,TGTGCCAGCACAGAAGGGTTTAGGGGGGGCAATGAGCAGTTCTTC
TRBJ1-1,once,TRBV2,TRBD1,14,CASSEALGGQEAFF,TGTGCCAGCAGTGAAGCGCTCGGGGGACAGGAAGCTTTCTTT
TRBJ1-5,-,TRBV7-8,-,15,CASSPTGWSNQPQHF,TGTGCCAGCAGCCCGACAGGTTGGAGCAATCAGCCCCAGCATTTT
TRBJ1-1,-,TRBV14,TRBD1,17,CASSPLPGQGRNTEAFF,TGTGCCAGCAGCCCCCTCCCGGGACAGGGAAGGAACACTGAAGCTTTCTTT
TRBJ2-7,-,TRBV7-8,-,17,CASSFQGIGSHSYEQYF,TGTGCCAGCAGCTTCCAGGGGATAGGGTCCCACTCCTACGAGCAGTACTTC
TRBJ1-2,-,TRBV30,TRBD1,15,CAWSRTGGGNYGYTF,TGTGCCTGGAGCCGAACAGGGGGTGGTAACTATGGCTACACCTTC
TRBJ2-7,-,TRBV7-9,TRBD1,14,CASSTGTGSLEQYF,TGTGCCAGCAGCACCGGGACAGGGTCCCTGGAGCAGTACTTC
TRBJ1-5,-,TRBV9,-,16,CASSVEAGFSNQPQHF,TGTGCCAGCAGCGTAGAGGCAGGGTTTAGCAATCAGCCCCAGCATTTT
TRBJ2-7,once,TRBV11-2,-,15,CASSLEWGGNYEQYF,TGTGCCAGCAGCTTAGAGTGGGGCGGAAACTACGAGCAGTACTTC
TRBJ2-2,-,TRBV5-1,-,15,CASSQSGTNTGELFF,TGCGCCAGCAGCCAGTCAGGTACCAACACCGGGGAGCTGTTTTTT
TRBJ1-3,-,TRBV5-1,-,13,CASSLSPGNTIYF,TGCGCCAGCAGCTTGAGCCCTGGAAACACCATATATTTT
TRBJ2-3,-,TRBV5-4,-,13,CASSPVRADTQYF,TGTGCCAGCAGCCCGGTTCGTGCAGATACGCAGTATTTT
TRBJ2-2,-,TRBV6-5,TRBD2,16,CASSYSTSGAGGELFF,TGTGCCAGCAGTTACTCGACTAGCGGGGCAGGAGGGGAGCTGTTTTTT
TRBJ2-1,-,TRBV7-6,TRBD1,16,CASSWYHQQGANEQFF,TGTGCCAGCAGCTGGTACCACCAACAGGGGGCGAATGAGCAGTTCTTC
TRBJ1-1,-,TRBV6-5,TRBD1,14,CASSSTGDSVEAFF,TGTGCCAGCAGCTCAACAGGGGACTCGGTTGAAGCTTTCTTT
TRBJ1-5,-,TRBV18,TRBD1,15,CASSPTGGEDQPQHF,TGTGCCAGCTCCCCTACAGGGGGCGAGGATCAGCCCCAGCATTTT
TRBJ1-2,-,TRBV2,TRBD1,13,CASSEAGQGASTF,TGTGCCAGCAGTGAAGCAGGACAGGGGGCTTCCACCTTC
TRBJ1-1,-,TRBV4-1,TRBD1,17,CASSQRTGQGVGTEAFF,TGCGCCAGCAGCCAAAGGACAGGCCAAGGGGTAGGCACTGAAGCTTTCTTT
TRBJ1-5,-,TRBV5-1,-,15,CASSPQFGGGQPQHF,TGCGCCAGCAGCCCACAGTTCGGGGGGGGACAGCCCCAGCATTTT
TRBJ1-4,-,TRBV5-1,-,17,CASSLDRALGDNEKLFF,TGCGCCAGCAGCTTGGACAGGGCGCTGGGGGATAATGAAAAACTGTTTTTT
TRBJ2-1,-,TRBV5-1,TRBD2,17,CASSLEASGTLYNEQFF,TGCGCCAGCAGCTTGGAGGCTAGCGGGACTCTCTACAATGAGCAGTTCTTC
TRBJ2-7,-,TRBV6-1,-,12,CASSERGYEQYF,TGTGCCAGCAGTGAAAGGGGCTACGAGCAGTACTTC
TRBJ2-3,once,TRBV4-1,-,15,CASSQDVRNTDTQYF,TGCGCCAGCAGCCAAGACGTCAGGAACACAGATACGCAGTATTTT
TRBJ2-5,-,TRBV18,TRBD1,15,CASSLGTGGAETQYF,TGTGCCAGCTCGCTTGGGACAGGGGGCGCGGAGACCCAGTACTTC
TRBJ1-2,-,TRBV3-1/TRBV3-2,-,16,CASSQESLRGTNGYTF,TGTGCCAGCAGCCAAGAAAGCCTTCGGGGGACGAATGGCTACACCTTC
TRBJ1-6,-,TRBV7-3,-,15,CASSLTGPSNSPLHF,TGTGCCAGCAGCTTAACGGGCCCTTCGAATTCACCCCTCCACTTT